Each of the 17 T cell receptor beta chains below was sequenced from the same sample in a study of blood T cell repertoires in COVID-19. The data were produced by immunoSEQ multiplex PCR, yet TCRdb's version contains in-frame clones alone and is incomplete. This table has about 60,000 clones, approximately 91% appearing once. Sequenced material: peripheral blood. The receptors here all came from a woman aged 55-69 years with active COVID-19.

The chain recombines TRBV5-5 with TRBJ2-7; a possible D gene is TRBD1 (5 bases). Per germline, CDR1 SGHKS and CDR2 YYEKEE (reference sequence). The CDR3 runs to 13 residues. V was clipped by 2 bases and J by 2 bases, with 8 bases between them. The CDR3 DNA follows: TGTGCCAGCAGCTTACAGACAGCCTACGAGCAGTACTTC. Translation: CASSLQTAYEQYF.

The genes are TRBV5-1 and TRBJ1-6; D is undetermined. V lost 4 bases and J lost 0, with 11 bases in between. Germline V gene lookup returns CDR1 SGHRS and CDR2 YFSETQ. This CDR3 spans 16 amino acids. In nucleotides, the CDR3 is TGCGCCAGCAGCACACTAGGGAGCTCCTATAATTCACCCCTCCACTTT. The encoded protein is CASSTLGSSYNSPLHF.

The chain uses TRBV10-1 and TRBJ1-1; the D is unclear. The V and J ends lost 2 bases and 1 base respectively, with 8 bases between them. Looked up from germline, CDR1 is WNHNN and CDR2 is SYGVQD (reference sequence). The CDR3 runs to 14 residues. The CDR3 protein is CASSEISGNTEAFF. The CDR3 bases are TGCGCCAGCAGTGAGATTTCCGGGAACACTGAAGCTTTCTTT.

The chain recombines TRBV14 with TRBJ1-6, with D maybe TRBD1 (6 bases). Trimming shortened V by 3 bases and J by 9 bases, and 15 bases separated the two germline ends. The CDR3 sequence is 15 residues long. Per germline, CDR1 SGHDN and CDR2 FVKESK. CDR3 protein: CASSHRGAQSSPLHF. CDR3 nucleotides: TGTGCCAGCAGCCACCGGGGGGCGCAGAGTTCACCCCTCCACTTT.

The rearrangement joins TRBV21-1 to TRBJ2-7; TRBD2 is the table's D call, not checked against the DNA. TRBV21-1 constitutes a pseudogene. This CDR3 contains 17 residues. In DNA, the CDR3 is TGTGCCAGCAGTACTTACCGCGGGAGGGGGGAAACCTACGAGCAGTACTTC. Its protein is CASSTYRGRGETYEQYF.

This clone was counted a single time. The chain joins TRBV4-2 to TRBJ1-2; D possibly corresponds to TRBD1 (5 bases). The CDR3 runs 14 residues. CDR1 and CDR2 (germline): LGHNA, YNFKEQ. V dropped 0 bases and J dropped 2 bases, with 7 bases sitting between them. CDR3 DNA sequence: TGTGCCAGCAGCCAAGATTCAGGGAACTATGGCTACACCTTC. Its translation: CASSQDSGNYGYTF.

The CDR3 region is CASSSDGGYGYTF. DNA for the CDR3: TGTGCCAGCAGCTCGGACGGGGGCTATGGCTACACCTTC. The chain is built from TRBV9 and TRBJ1-2; D perhaps matches TRBD1 (5 bases). Trimming took off 4 bases at V and 4 bases at J, with 11 bases between the two ends. The length of the CDR3 is 13 residues. Germline loops: CDR1 SGDLS, CDR2 YYNGEE.

The CDR3 nucleotides are TGTGCCAGCAGCGAACAGACAGGGACAGATACGCAGTATTTT. It yields the protein CASSEQTGTDTQYF. The chain is built from TRBV9 and TRBJ2-3; 7 bases are shared with TRBD1. From germline, CDR1 is SGDLS and CDR2 YYNGEE. The CDR3 covers 14 residues. V shed 3 bases, J shed 3 bases, and the junction held 4 bases outside the gene matches.

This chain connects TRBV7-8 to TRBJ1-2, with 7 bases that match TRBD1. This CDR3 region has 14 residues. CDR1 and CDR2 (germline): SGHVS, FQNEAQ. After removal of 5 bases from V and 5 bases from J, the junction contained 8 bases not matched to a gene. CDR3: CASSTDRNSYGYTF. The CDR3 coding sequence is TGTGCCAGCAGCACGGACAGGAATTCGTATGGCTACACCTTC.

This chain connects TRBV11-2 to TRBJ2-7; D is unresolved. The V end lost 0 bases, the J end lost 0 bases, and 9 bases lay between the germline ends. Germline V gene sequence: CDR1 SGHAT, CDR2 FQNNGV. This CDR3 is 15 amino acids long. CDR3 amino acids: CASSLDATSSYEQYF. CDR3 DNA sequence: TGTGCCAGCAGCTTAGATGCCACCAGCTCCTACGAGCAGTACTTC.

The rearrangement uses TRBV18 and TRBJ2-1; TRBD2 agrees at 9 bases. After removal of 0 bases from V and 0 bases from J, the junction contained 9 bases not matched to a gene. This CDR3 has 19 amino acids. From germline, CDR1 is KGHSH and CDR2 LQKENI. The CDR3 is CASSPPAGGRLSSYNEQFF. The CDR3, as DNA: TGTGCCAGCTCACCACCGGCGGGGGGGCGACTAAGCTCCTACAATGAGCAGTTCTTC.

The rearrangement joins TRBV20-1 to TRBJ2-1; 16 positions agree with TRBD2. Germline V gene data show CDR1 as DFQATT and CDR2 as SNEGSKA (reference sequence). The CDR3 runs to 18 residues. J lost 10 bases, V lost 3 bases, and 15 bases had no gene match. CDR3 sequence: CSASTGTSGGATWGEQFF. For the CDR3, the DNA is TGCAGTGCTAGTACCGGGACTAGCGGGGGGGCCACGTGGGGCGAGCAGTTCTTC.

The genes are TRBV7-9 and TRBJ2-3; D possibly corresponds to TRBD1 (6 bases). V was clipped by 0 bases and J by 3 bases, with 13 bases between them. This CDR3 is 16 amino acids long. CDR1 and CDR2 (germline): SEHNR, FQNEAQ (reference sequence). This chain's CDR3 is CASSLAGRGLTDTQYF. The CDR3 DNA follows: TGTGCCAGCAGCTTAGCGGGCAGGGGCCTAACAGATACGCAGTATTTT.

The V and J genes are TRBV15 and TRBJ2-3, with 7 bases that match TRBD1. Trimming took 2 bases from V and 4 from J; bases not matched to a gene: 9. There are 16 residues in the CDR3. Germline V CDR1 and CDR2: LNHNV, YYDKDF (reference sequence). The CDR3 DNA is TGTGCCACCAGCAGAAGAACGGGACAGCTGTCAGATACGCAGTATTTT. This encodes CATSRRTGQLSDTQYF.

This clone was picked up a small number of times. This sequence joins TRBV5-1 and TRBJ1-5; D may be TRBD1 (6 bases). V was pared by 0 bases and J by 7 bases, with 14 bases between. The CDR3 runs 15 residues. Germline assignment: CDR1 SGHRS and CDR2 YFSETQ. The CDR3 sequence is CASSLGQGMGQPQHF. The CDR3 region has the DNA TGCGCCAGCAGCTTGGGGCAGGGGATGGGACAGCCCCAGCATTTT.

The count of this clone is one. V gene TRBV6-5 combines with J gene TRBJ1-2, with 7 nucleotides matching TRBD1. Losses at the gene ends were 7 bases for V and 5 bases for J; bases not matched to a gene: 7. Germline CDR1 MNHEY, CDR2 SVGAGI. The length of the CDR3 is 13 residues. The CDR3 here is CASTPGQMYGYTF. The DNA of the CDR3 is TGTGCCAGCACCCCGGGACAGATGTATGGCTACACCTTC.

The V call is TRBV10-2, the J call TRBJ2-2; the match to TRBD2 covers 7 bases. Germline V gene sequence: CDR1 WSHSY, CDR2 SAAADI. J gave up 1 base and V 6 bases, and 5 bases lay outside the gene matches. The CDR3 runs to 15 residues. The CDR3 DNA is TGCGCCAGCAGGAAAGCGGGGAGGAACACCGGGGAGCTGTTTTTT. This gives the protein CASRKAGRNTGELFF.